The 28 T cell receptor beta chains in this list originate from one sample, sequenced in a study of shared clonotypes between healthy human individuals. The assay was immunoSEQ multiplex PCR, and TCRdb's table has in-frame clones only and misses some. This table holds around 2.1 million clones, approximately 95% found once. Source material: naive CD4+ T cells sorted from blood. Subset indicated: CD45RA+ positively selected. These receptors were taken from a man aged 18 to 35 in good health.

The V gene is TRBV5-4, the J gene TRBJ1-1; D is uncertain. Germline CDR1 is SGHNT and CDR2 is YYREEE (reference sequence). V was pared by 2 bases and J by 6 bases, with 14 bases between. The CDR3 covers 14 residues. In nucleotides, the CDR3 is TGTGCCAGCAGCTTTCCCCCTTCGGCCGCTGAAGCTTTCTTT. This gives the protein CASSFPPSAAEAFF.

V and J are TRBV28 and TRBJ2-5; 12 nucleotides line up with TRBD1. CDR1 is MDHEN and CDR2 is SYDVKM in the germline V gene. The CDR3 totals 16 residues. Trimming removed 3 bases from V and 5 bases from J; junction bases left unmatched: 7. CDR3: CASSFPGTGGFETQYF. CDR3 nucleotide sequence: TGTGCCAGCAGTTTCCCCGGGACAGGGGGCTTTGAGACCCAGTACTTC.

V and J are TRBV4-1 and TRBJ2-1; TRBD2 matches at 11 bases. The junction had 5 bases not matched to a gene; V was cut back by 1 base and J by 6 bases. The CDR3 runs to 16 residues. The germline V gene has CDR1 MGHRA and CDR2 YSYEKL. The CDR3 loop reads CASSQAPLAGGNEQFF. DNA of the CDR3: TGCGCCAGCAGCCAAGCCCCCCTAGCGGGGGGCAATGAGCAGTTCTTC.

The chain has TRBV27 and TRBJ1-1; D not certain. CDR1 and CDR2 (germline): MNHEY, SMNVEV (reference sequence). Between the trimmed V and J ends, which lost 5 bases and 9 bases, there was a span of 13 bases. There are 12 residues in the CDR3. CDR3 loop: CASSVHAGKAFF. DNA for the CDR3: TGTGCCAGCAGTGTCCACGCCGGGAAAGCTTTCTTT.

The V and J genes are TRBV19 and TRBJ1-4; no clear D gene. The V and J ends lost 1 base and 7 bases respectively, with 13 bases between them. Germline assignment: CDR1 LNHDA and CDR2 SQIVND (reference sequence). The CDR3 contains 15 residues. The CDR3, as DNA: TGTGCCAGTAGTATAGGCGGACTGGTTGGTGAAAAACTGTTTTTT. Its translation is CASSIGGLVGEKLFF.

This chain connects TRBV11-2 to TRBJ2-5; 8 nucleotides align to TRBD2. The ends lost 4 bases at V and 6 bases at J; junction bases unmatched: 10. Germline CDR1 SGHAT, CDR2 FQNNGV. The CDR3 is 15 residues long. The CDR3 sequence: CASSYTGTSIQTQYF. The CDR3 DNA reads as TGTGCCAGCAGCTATACCGGGACTAGTATTCAGACCCAGTACTTC. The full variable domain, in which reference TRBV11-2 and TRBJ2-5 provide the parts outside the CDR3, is EAGVAQSPRYKIIEKRQSVAFWCNPISGHATLYWYQQILGQGPKLLIQFQNNGVVDDSQLPKDRFSAERLKGVDSTLKIQPAKLEDSAVYLCASSYTGTSIQTQYFGPGTRLLVL.

CDR3 sequence reads: CASSSLGVTDTQYF. The CDR3 bases are TGTGCCAGCAGCTCGCTAGGGGTCACAGATACGCAGTATTTT. The V call is TRBV7-9, the J call TRBJ2-3; tentative D call: TRBD1 (5 bases). CDR3 length: 14 amino acids. The germline V gene has CDR1 SEHNR and CDR2 FQNEAQ (reference sequence). With 4 bases removed from V and 2 bases from J, the gap between germline ends came to 10 bases.

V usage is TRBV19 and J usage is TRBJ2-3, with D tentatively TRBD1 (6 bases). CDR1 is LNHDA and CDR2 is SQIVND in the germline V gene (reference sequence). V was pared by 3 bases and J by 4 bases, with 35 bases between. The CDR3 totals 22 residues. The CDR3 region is CASSIHRVAPVSGPNRADTQYF. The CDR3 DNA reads TGTGCCAGTAGTATTCACAGGGTGGCCCCTGTTTCGGGCCCGAACCGCGCAGATACGCAGTATTTT.

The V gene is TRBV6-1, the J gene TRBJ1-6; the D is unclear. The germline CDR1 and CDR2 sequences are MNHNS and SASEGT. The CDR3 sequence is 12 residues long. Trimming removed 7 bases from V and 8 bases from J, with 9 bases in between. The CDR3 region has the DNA TGTGCCAGCAAATTCAAAGATTCACCCCTCCACTTT. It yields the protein CASKFKDSPLHF.

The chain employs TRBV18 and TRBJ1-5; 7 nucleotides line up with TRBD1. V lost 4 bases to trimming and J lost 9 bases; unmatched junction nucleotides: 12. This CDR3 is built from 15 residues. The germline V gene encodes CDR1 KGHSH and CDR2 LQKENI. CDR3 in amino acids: CASSRYGQDQGPQHF. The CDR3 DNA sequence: TGTGCCAGCTCACGTTACGGACAGGACCAAGGGCCCCAGCATTTT. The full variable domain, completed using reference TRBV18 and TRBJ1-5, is NAGVMQNPRHLVRRRGQEARLRCSPMKGHSHVYWYRQLPEEGLKFMVYLQKENIIDESGMPKERFSAEFPKEGPSILRIQQVVRGDSAAYFCASSRYGQDQGPQHFGDGTRLSIL.

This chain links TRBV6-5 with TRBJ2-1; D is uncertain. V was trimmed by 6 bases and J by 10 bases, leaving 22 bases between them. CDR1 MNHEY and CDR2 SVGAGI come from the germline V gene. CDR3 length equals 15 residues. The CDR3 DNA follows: TGTGCCAGCAGCCAACTTCCCATCCCATCAGGCGAGCAGTTCTTC. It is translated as CASSQLPIPSGEQFF.

The DNA for the CDR3 is TGTGCCAGCAGCGTAGGTCCCCCGACCCCAACGAACACCGGGGAGCTGTTTTTT. Translating it yields CASSVGPPTPTNTGELFF. This chain joins TRBV9 and TRBJ2-2, with D unclear. From germline, CDR1 is SGDLS and CDR2 YYNGEE. The CDR3 totals 18 residues. Trimming took 0 bases from V and 0 from J, leaving 15 bases between them.

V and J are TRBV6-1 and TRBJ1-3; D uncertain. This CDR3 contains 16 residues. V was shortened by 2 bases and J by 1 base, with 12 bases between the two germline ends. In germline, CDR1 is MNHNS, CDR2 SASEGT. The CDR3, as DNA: TGTGCCAGCAGTGAAAATGGCAGAATTTCTGGAAACACCATATATTTT. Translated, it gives CASSENGRISGNTIYF.

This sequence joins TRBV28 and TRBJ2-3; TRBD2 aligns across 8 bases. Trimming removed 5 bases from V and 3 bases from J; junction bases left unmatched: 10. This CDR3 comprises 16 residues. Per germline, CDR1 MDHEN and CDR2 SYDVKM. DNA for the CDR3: TGTGCCAGCAGTAGGGGGGGACTAGGAATTACAGATACGCAGTATTTT. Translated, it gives CASSRGGLGITDTQYF.

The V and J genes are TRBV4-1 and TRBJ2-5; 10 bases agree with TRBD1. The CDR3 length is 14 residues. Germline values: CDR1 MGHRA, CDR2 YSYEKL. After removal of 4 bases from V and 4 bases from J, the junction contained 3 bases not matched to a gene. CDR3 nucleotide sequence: TGCGCCAGCAGCCGCGGACAGGGGGTAGAGACCCAGTACTTC. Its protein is CASSRGQGVETQYF.

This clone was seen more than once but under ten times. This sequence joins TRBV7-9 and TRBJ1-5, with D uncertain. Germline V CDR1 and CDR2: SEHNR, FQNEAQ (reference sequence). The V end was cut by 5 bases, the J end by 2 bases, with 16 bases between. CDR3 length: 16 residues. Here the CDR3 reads CASSPRSDKGNQPQHF. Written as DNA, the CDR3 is TGTGCCAGCAGCCCTCGGAGCGACAAGGGCAATCAGCCCCAGCATTTT.

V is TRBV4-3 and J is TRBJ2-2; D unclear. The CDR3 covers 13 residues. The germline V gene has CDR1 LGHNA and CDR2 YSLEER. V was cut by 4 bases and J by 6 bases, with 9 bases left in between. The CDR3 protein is CASSLGVPGELFF. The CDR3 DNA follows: TGCGCCAGCAGCCTCGGAGTACCCGGGGAGCTGTTTTTT.

CDR3 DNA sequence: TGTGCCTGGAATTTTTGGGATGAGTATGGCTACACCTTC. Its protein product is CAWNFWDEYGYTF. The chain carries TRBV30 and TRBJ1-2; D uncertain. V lost 4 bases to trimming and J lost 5 bases, with 14 bases between them. The CDR3 loop spans 13 amino acids. Germline values: CDR1 GTSNPN, CDR2 SVGIG (reference sequence).

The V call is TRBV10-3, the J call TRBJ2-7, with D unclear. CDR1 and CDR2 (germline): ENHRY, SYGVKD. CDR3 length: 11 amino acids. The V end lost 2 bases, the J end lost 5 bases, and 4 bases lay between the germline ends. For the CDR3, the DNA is TGTGCCATCAGTGAGCGGGACGAGCAGTACTTC. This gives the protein CAISERDEQYF.

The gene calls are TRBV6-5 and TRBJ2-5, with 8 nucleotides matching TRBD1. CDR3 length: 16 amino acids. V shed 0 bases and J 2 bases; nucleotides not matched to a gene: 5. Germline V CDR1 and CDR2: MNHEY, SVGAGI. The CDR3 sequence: CASSYSLGQGQETQYF. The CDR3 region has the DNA TGTGCCAGCAGTTACTCGCTTGGACAGGGTCAAGAGACCCAGTACTTC.

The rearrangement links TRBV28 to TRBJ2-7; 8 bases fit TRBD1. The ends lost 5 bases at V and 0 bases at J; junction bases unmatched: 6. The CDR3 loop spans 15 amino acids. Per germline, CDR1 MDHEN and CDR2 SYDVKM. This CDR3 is CASSRQGYFSYEQYF. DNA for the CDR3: TGTGCCAGCAGTCGACAGGGGTATTTCTCCTACGAGCAGTACTTC.

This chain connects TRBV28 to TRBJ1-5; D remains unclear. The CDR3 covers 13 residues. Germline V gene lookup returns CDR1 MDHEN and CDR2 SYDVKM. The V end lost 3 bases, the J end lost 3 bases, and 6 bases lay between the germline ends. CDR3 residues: CASSFGINQPQHF. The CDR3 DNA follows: TGTGCCAGCAGTTTCGGTATCAATCAGCCCCAGCATTTT.

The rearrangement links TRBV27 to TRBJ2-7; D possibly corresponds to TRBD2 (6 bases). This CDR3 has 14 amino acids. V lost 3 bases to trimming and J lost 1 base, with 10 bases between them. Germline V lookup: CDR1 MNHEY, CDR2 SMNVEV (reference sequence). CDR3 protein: CASSLGTLSYEQYF. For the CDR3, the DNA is TGTGCCAGCAGTTTGGGGACTCTTTCCTACGAGCAGTACTTC.

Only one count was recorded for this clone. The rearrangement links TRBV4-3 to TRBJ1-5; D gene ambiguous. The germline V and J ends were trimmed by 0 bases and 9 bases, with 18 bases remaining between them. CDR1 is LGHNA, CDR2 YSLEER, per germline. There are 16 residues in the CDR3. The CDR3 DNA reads TGCGCCAGCAGCCAAGATCGACTTAACCCGGGGAGGCCCCAGCATTTT. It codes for CASSQDRLNPGRPQHF.

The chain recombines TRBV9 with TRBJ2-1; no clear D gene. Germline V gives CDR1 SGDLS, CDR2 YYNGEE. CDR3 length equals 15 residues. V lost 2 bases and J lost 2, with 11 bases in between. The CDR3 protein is CASSVKGAAYNEQFF. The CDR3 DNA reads TGTGCCAGCAGCGTGAAGGGCGCCGCCTACAATGAGCAGTTCTTC.

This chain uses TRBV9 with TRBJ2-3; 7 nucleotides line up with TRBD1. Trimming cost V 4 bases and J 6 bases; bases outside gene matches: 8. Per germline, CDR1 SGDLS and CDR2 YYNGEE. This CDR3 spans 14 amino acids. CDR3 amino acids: CASSLEGGPDTQYF. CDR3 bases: TGTGCCAGCAGCCTCGAAGGGGGCCCTGATACGCAGTATTTT.

CDR3: CASSLFVLGMFGTEAFF. The CDR3 region has the DNA TGTGCCAGCAGCTTATTCGTGCTGGGGATGTTTGGCACTGAAGCTTTCTTT. This chain links TRBV7-2 with TRBJ1-1; D gene ambiguous. Germline lookup yields CDR1 SGHTA and CDR2 FQGNSA. Trimming pared 2 bases from V and 4 bases from J, leaving 20 bases between. This CDR3 has 17 amino acids.

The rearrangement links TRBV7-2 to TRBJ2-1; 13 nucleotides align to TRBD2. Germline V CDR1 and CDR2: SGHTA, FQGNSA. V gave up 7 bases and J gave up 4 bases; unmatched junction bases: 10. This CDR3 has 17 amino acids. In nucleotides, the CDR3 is TGTGCCAGCACCCCCCAGGTACTAGCGGGAGGGTACAATGAGCAGTTCTTC. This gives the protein CASTPQVLAGGYNEQFF.